This TCR beta chain was identified in a study of regulatory T cells in long-lasting Graves disease. The time point here: newly diagnosed GD, antithyroid drugs for less than 3 months. With RNA extracted from PBMCs as input, the TCR library was made. This clonotype was observed at least ten times. CDR3 size: 14 residues. Germline V gene data show CDR1 as MDHEN and CDR2 as SYDVKM. Trimming cost V 3 bases and J 4 bases, with 12 bases left between them. Construction of the TCR beta libraries employed iRepertoire HTBI primers in conjunction with Arm-PCR of CDR3 regions. TCRdb fed the multiplex PCR reads into MiXCR, producing one record per CDR3 protein. The table lists 300,000 to 400,000 distinct CDR3 sequences, less than 20% of them singletons.

This clonotype originated in a female donor with Graves disease. The sequencing used peripheral blood mononuclear cells (PBMCs), collected at new diagnosis, from a patient treated with antithyroid drugs. The rearrangement uses TRBV28 and TRBJ2-5; D gene uncertain. The CDR3 here is CASSFRAGRETQYF. The CDR3 bases are TGTGCCAGCAGTTTCCGCGCAGGTCGAGAGACCCAGTACTTC.